Following are 23 T cell receptor beta chains from one sample sequenced in a study of shared clonotypes between healthy human individuals. Using immunoSEQ multiplex PCR, the repertoire was profiled, and TCRdb retains in-frame clones only, with some absent. The repertoire holds millions of clones, with about 92% as singletons. Sequenced material: naive CD4+ T cells sorted from blood. The subset denotes: CD45RA+ positively selected. The receptor set was obtained from a man between 18 and 29 years old in good health.

The gene calls are TRBV5-1 and TRBJ2-1; TRBD2 matches 9 bases. CDR1 and CDR2 from the germline V gene are SGHRS and YFSETQ. The CDR3 sequence is 15 residues long. The V segment lost 5 bases and the J segment 4 bases; nucleotides outside the gene matches: 7. For the CDR3, the DNA is TGCGCCAGCAGGATTACTAGCGGGCAATACAATGAGCAGTTCTTC. This translates into CASRITSGQYNEQFF.

This chain joins TRBV27 and TRBJ2-7; TRBD1 might be the D (5 bases). CDR3 length equals 13 residues. V was cut by 1 base and J by 6 bases, with 10 bases left in between. The V gene's germline CDR1 is MNHEY and CDR2 SMNVEV (reference sequence). CDR3 nucleotide sequence: TGTGCCAGCAGTTTATGGGGCAGGGCCGAGCAGTACTTC. This encodes CASSLWGRAEQYF.

The J gene is TRBJ1-3, the V gene TRBV12-5, with D possibly being TRBD1 (6 bases). Germline CDR1 reads LGHNT; CDR2 reads FRNRAP. Trimming cost V 7 bases and J 0 bases, with 16 bases left between them. This CDR3 is built from 16 residues. As DNA, the CDR3 is TGTGCTAGTGTCAAGGGGCAGGGGCTCTCTGGAAACACCATATATTTT. Residues: CASVKGQGLSGNTIYF.

The J gene is TRBJ2-7, the V gene TRBV30; 9 bases are a match to TRBD2. CDR3 length: 16 residues. With 2 bases clipped from V and 0 bases from J, the junction kept 8 bases outside the gene matches. Germline loops: CDR1 GTSNPN, CDR2 SVGIG (reference sequence). The CDR3 DNA reads as TGTGCCTGGAGTCCCCTCTCTAGCGGGATCTCCTACGAGCAGTACTTC. Amino acids: CAWSPLSSGISYEQYF.

The genes are TRBV2 and TRBJ2-7; 7 bases map to TRBD1. The CDR3 has 14 amino acids. V was pared by 6 bases and J by 6 bases, with 11 bases of the junction left unmatched. Germline V gives CDR1 SNHLY, CDR2 FYNNEI. The CDR3 sequence is CASRGPGQLVEQYF. CDR3 coding DNA: TGTGCCAGCAGGGGACCGGGACAGCTTGTCGAGCAGTACTTC. The full variable domain, in which reference TRBV2 and TRBJ2-7 provide the parts outside the CDR3, is EPEVTQTPSHQVTQMGQEVILRCVPISNHLYFYWYRQILGQKVEFLVSFYNNEISEKSEIFDDQFSVERPDGSNFTLKIRSTKLEDSAMYFCASRGPGQLVEQYFGPGTRLTVT.

V and J are TRBV7-9 and TRBJ1-1; TRBD1 might be the D (5 bases). The CDR3 extends over 13 amino acids. The germline gives CDR1 SEHNR, CDR2 FQNEAQ (reference sequence). The V and J ends lost 10 bases and 11 bases respectively, with 23 bases between them. Written as DNA, the CDR3 is TGTGCCACCGAGCTTTCCGGGACCCCGGAGGCTTTCTTT. It yields the protein CATELSGTPEAFF.

This sequence joins TRBV5-1 and TRBJ2-5; D is unresolved. This CDR3 contains 13 residues. Trimming took 0 bases from V and 0 from J, leaving 3 bases between them. Germline CDR1 is SGHRS and CDR2 is YFSETQ. CDR3 in DNA: TGCGCCAGCAGCTTGGGGGACCAAGAGACCCAGTACTTC. Its protein is CASSLGDQETQYF.

This rearrangement joins TRBV9 to TRBJ1-3, with a tentative D call TRBD1 (6 bases). The CDR3 has 17 residues. Per the germline V gene, CDR1 is SGDLS and CDR2 is YYNGEE. Trimming removed 0 bases at V and 0 bases at J, with 13 bases between. The CDR3 is CASSVEGGWFSGNTIYF. Here the CDR3 DNA reads TGTGCCAGCAGCGTAGAAGGGGGTTGGTTCTCTGGAAACACCATATATTTT.

The gene calls are TRBV5-4 and TRBJ2-1; possible D gene TRBD1, 6 bases. The CDR3 runs to 17 residues. Germline CDR1 SGHNT, CDR2 YYREEE (reference sequence). Trimming removed 0 bases at V and 3 bases at J, with 16 bases between. The CDR3 coding sequence is TGTGCCAGCAGCTTGGGTACCGGGACACGGAACTACAATGAGCAGTTCTTC. Protein sequence: CASSLGTGTRNYNEQFF.

The chain joins TRBV5-1 to TRBJ1-6; perhaps TRBD1 as D (5 bases). Germline V gene data show CDR1 as SGHRS and CDR2 as YFSETQ. The length of the CDR3 is 14 residues. Deletions cut 2 bases from V and 5 bases from J, with 8 bases between. CDR3 sequence reads: CASSFGRDNSPLHF. The CDR3 bases are TGCGCCAGCAGCTTCGGCAGGGATAATTCACCCCTCCACTTT.

The gene calls are TRBV10-3 and TRBJ2-5; D unresolved. Trimming pared 3 bases from V and 1 base from J, leaving 9 bases between. The CDR3 covers 14 residues. Germline CDR1 ENHRY, CDR2 SYGVKD. The CDR3 coding sequence is TGTGCCATCAGTGAACGCTCAACCCAAGAGACCCAGTACTTC. This translates into CAISERSTQETQYF.

The sample holds one count of this clone. The V gene is TRBV6-4, the J gene TRBJ2-7; 8 nucleotides match TRBD2. Losses at the gene ends were 2 bases for V and 7 bases for J; bases not matched to a gene: 10. The CDR3 extends over 15 amino acids. From germline, CDR1 is MRHNA and CDR2 SNTAGT. Here the CDR3 DNA reads TGTGCCAGCAGTGACCCGGCGCGGGAGGCTGGGGAGCAGTACTTC. Amino acid sequence: CASSDPAREAGEQYF.

The gene calls are TRBV18 and TRBJ2-5; TRBD1 matches at 8 bases. This CDR3 comprises 17 residues. Germline CDR1 KGHSH, CDR2 LQKENI. Trimming removed 3 bases from V and 0 bases from J; junction bases left unmatched: 9. In DNA form, the CDR3 reads TGTGCCAGCTCACCTCAGGGACAGGCCTGGTACCAAGAGACCCAGTACTTC. This sequence encodes CASSPQGQAWYQETQYF.

V and J are TRBV5-1 and TRBJ1-2, with 10 positions matching TRBD1. This CDR3 comprises 19 residues. V lost 0 bases and J lost 4; bases outside the gene matches: 15. Germline CDR1 is SGHRS and CDR2 is YFSETQ. The CDR3 is CASSLAAGQGKRGLYGYTF. The CDR3 DNA reads TGCGCCAGCAGCTTGGCCGCGGGACAGGGGAAACGGGGGCTCTATGGCTACACCTTC. Supplemented by reference TRBV5-1 and TRBJ1-2, the full variable domain reads KAGVTQTPRYLIKTRGQQVTLSCSPISGHRSVSWYQQTPGQGLQFLFEYFSETQRNKGNFPGRFSGRQFSNSRSEMNVSTLELGDSALYLCASSLAAGQGKRGLYGYTFGSGTRLTVV.

This chain joins TRBV19 and TRBJ2-5; the match to TRBD2 covers 10 bases. Losses at the gene ends were 4 bases for V and 2 bases for J; bases not matched to a gene: 7. CDR1 is LNHDA, CDR2 SQIVND, per germline (reference sequence). CDR3 length: 16 amino acids. The CDR3 bases are TGTGCCAGTAGTAACGTGGGACTAGCGACTCAAGAGACCCAGTACTTC. Amino acid sequence: CASSNVGLATQETQYF. The complete variable domain, with remaining parts taken from reference TRBV19 and TRBJ2-5, reads DGGITQSPKYLFRKEGQNVTLSCEQNLNHDAMYWYRQDPGQGLRLIYYSQIVNDFQKGDIAEGYSVSREKKESFPLTVTSAQKNPTAFYLCASSNVGLATQETQYFGPGTRLLVL.

For the CDR3, the DNA is TGCGCCAGCAGCTTGAGGGAGAAGAGAGAGCAGTTCTTC. This encodes CASSLREKREQFF. The chain joins TRBV5-1 to TRBJ2-1, with a weak D call TRBD2 (5 bases). The CDR3 is 13 residues long. Between the trimmed V and J ends, which lost 1 base and 10 bases, there was a span of 12 bases. Germline CDR1 and CDR2: SGHRS and YFSETQ.

V is TRBV6-6 and J is TRBJ1-6; a possible D gene is TRBD1 (5 bases). V lost 6 bases and J 7 bases, leaving 13 bases between the germline ends. Germline V CDR1 and CDR2: MNHNY, SVGAGI (reference sequence). This CDR3 spans 14 amino acids. The CDR3: CASSWGGFNSPLHF. The CDR3 bases are TGTGCCAGCAGCTGGGGGGGTTTCAATTCACCCCTCCACTTT.

CDR3 DNA sequence: TGCGCCAGCAGTGAGGGGGGGCTTGGGGAGACCCAGTACTTC. Encoded protein: CASSEGGLGETQYF. V and J are TRBV10-1 and TRBJ2-5, with D perhaps given as TRBD1 or TRBD2 (6 bases each). Trimming removed 2 bases from V and 5 bases from J, with 12 bases in between. The CDR3 loop spans 14 amino acids. Germline assignment: CDR1 WNHNN and CDR2 SYGVQD (reference sequence).

This clone has only one observation. The chain combines TRBV7-6 with TRBJ2-3, with no clear D. This CDR3 comprises 12 residues. Trimming left V 4 bases short and J 4 bases short, with 6 bases between. Germline CDR1 is SGHVS and CDR2 is FNYEAQ. As DNA, the CDR3 is TGTGCCAGCAGCTCGAACGCAGATACGCAGTATTTT. Translation: CASSSNADTQYF. Together with reference TRBV7-6 and TRBJ2-3, the CDR3 gives the full variable domain: GAGVSQSPRYKVTKRGQDVALRCDPISGHVSLYWYRQALGQGPEFLTYFNYEAQQDKSGLPNDRFSAERPEGSISTLTIQRTEQRDSAMYRCASSSNADTQYFGPGTRLTVL.

The CDR3: CASSIVYTQARVNTEAFF. CDR3 bases: TGTGCCAGTAGTATTGTGTACACGCAGGCTAGAGTGAACACTGAAGCTTTCTTT. V usage is TRBV19 and J usage is TRBJ1-1, with D uncertain. The CDR3 totals 18 residues. Trimming took off 3 bases at V and 0 bases at J, with 20 bases between the two ends. The germline V gene encodes CDR1 LNHDA and CDR2 SQIVND (reference sequence).

This clone came up once. V usage is TRBV14 and J usage is TRBJ2-3; tentative D call: TRBD1 (6 bases). Trimming took off 0 bases at V and 2 bases at J, with 12 bases between the two ends. Germline CDR1 is SGHDN and CDR2 is FVKESK. The CDR3 sequence is 16 residues long. Written as DNA, the CDR3 is TGTGCCAGCAGCCAAGATCTTGGGGGCCTCACAGATACGCAGTATTTT. Translated, it gives CASSQDLGGLTDTQYF.

The chain recombines TRBV30 with TRBJ1-2; D is perhaps TRBD1 (5 bases). Germline CDR1 is GTSNPN and CDR2 is SVGIG (reference sequence). The CDR3 extends over 15 amino acids. With 4 bases removed from V and 3 bases from J, the gap between germline ends came to 18 bases. The CDR3 nucleotides are TGTGCCTGGACCCTAGCGGGGGTTTGGGACTATGGCTACACCTTC. Translation: CAWTLAGVWDYGYTF. The whole variable domain, filled in from reference TRBV30 and TRBJ1-2, reads SQTIHQWPATLVQPVGSPLSLECTVEGTSNPNLYWYRQAAGRGLQLLFYSVGIGQISSEVPQNLSASRPQDRQFILSSKKLLLSDSGFYLCAWTLAGVWDYGYTFGSGTRLTVV.

The J gene is TRBJ2-1, the V gene TRBV19, with TRBD2 matching over 9 bases. The CDR3 covers 17 residues. The germline CDR1 and CDR2 sequences are LNHDA and SQIVND (reference sequence). With 7 bases clipped from V and 6 bases from J, the junction kept 16 bases outside the gene matches. DNA of the CDR3: TGTGCCAGTACCGATATCGCCCTAGCGGGATTTCGCAATGAGCAGTTCTTC. Translating it yields CASTDIALAGFRNEQFF. The full variable domain, completed using reference TRBV19 and TRBJ2-1, is DGGITQSPKYLFRKEGQNVTLSCEQNLNHDAMYWYRQDPGQGLRLIYYSQIVNDFQKGDIAEGYSVSREKKESFPLTVTSAQKNPTAFYLCASTDIALAGFRNEQFFGPGTRLTVL.